This is a list of T cell receptor beta chains from one sample in a study of shared T cell receptors in the human thymus. The repertoire was sequenced with immunoSEQ multiplex PCR; TCRdb's copy has only in-frame clones and lacks some. The sample shows about 730,000 clones, roughly 88% of them seen only once. These data were also reused for a study on human thymus T cells.

Sample: thymocytes. The receptors come from a girl under three years old with a congenital heart defect. Both conserved end residues are trimmed from each CDR3. Fields, in order: CDR3 protein, J gene, V gene.

CDR3 protein: ASSPPVLGSKVENEQY
J gene: TRBJ2-7
V gene: TRBV18

CDR3 protein: ASSLGRLSRSNTGELF
J gene: TRBJ2-2
V gene: TRBV5-1

CDR3 protein: ASSQEPWREQENFPAEETQY
J gene: TRBJ2-5
V gene: TRBV4-1

CDR3 protein: ASSQVGRGSDPIRNEKLF
J gene: TRBJ1-4
V gene: TRBV4-1

CDR3 protein: ASSEGWRPDGYT
J gene: TRBJ1-2
V gene: TRBV25-1

CDR3 protein: ASSQEGGRPQH
J gene: TRBJ1-5
V gene: TRBV4-3

CDR3 protein: ASSSGVSGSPLH
J gene: TRBJ1-6
V gene: TRBV9

CDR3 protein: ASSGSGTGQY
J gene: TRBJ2-7
V gene: TRBV27

CDR3 protein: ASSPKTGLYEQY
J gene: TRBJ2-7
V gene: TRBV14

CDR3 protein: ASSFKQGGEQY
J gene: TRBJ2-7
V gene: TRBV5-1

CDR3 protein: ASSWDRVGNTEAF
J gene: TRBJ1-1
V gene: TRBV5-1

CDR3 protein: ASSSPGFGNTIY
J gene: TRBJ1-3
V gene: TRBV7-2

CDR3 protein: ASSKDWGGATDTQY
J gene: TRBJ2-3
V gene: TRBV21-1

CDR3 protein: ASSPTGERYSNQPQH
J gene: TRBJ1-5
V gene: TRBV28

CDR3 protein: ASIRLDRKYGYT
J gene: TRBJ1-2
V gene: TRBV2

CDR3 protein: ASSLTGGGGDTEAF
J gene: TRBJ1-1
V gene: TRBV5-4

CDR3 protein: ASTPEGAVNTEAF
J gene: TRBJ1-1
V gene: TRBV7-6

CDR3 protein: ASSLRRGRGRSPQH
J gene: TRBJ1-5
V gene: TRBV5-6

CDR3 protein: ASSLAGRGKGTDTQY
J gene: TRBJ2-3
V gene: TRBV5-1

CDR3 protein: ASSETSQETQY
J gene: TRBJ2-5
V gene: TRBV4-1

CDR3 protein: ASSQVKGFTYEQY
J gene: TRBJ2-7
V gene: TRBV4-1

CDR3 protein: ASSQAIGPVTGGPRHDNEQF
J gene: TRBJ2-1
V gene: TRBV14

CDR3 protein: ASSSAPRTGSTDTQY
J gene: TRBJ2-3
V gene: TRBV5-1

CDR3 protein: ASSVVDSGNTIY
J gene: TRBJ1-3
V gene: TRBV2

CDR3 protein: AIRTPGLAGGPGYEQY
J gene: TRBJ2-7
V gene: TRBV10-3

CDR3 protein: ASSLTSRQRAESYNYGYT
J gene: TRBJ1-2
V gene: TRBV27

CDR3 protein: ASSPRPPSSNSPLH
J gene: TRBJ1-6
V gene: TRBV19

CDR3 protein: ASSSPSGPYNEQF
J gene: TRBJ2-1
V gene: TRBV18

CDR3 protein: AWSVDSGRAYEQY
J gene: -
V gene: TRBV30

CDR3 protein: ASSSDRRAEAF
J gene: TRBJ1-1
V gene: TRBV7-9

CDR3 protein: ASSFGQGNTEAF
J gene: TRBJ1-1
V gene: TRBV6-5

CDR3 protein: ASSLFGRQCQY
J gene: TRBJ2-7
V gene: TRBV5-6

CDR3 protein: ASRTGDRVREQF
J gene: TRBJ2-1
V gene: TRBV27

CDR3 protein: ASTPQGWPYEQY
J gene: TRBJ2-7
V gene: TRBV11-2

CDR3 protein: ASSIDREAYEQY
J gene: TRBJ2-7
V gene: TRBV6-5

CDR3 protein: ASSFVGQGNGDTEAF
J gene: TRBJ1-1
V gene: TRBV5-1

CDR3 protein: ASSLPDSARNTEAF
J gene: TRBJ1-1
V gene: TRBV28

CDR3 protein: ASSLTVRGQGSPLH
J gene: TRBJ1-6
V gene: TRBV7-6

CDR3 protein: ASSLSSGNTIY
J gene: TRBJ1-3
V gene: TRBV2

CDR3 protein: ASSYSRGPLH
J gene: TRBJ1-6
V gene: TRBV6-5